These T cell receptor beta chains were read from a single sample in a study of shared clonotypes between healthy human individuals. Sequencing used immunoSEQ multiplex PCR; TCRdb keeps in-frame clones, though not all of them. The sample carries approximately 2,000,000 clones, roughly 90% recorded once. Sequencing was performed on naive CD4+ T cells from PBMCs. The receptors shown here come from a man between 18 and 29 years old in good health. Some clones in this sample may be carry-over from other donors' samples. The CDR3 runs from the conserved cysteine through the conserved F or W.

J | V | CDR3
TRBJ2-7 | TRBV28 | CASTLRRGANYEQYF
TRBJ1-5 | TRBV28 | CASTTDRVANQPQHF
TRBJ2-1 | TRBV5-1 | CASRGVRNEQFF
TRBJ2-2 | TRBV19 | CASRLLGQGKGTGELFF
TRBJ1-2 | TRBV6-1 | CASSGQQGARGYTF
TRBJ2-7 | TRBV19 | CASSALLAGESYEQYF
TRBJ1-2 | TRBV30 | CAWSSFSQGTPNYGYTF
TRBJ1-2 | TRBV28 | CASSSSPPGYTF
TRBJ2-7 | TRBV7-9 | CASSLDEAGAYEQYF
TRBJ1-4 | TRBV9 | CASSVHGQGRGEKLFF
TRBJ1-2 | TRBV28 | CASSPFRDRGRGYGYTF
TRBJ2-2 | TRBV14 | CASSPLSWSNTGELFF
TRBJ2-7 | TRBV4-3 | CASSQAVFYEQYF
TRBJ1-2 | TRBV18 | CASSPQATSNYGYTF
TRBJ2-5 | TRBV4-3 | CASSQDLPILSPGQGETQYF
TRBJ2-7 | TRBV28 | CASSSPAGTNSYEQYF
TRBJ2-6 | TRBV18 | CASSPLAASGSGANVLTF
TRBJ2-3 | TRBV7-2 | CASSSRTSGSDTQYF
TRBJ2-1 | TRBV7-2 | CASTYSASSYNEQFF
TRBJ1-1 | TRBV29-1 | CSVVSQLNTEAFF
TRBJ2-1 | TRBV28 | CASLSRTQDNEQFF
TRBJ1-1 | TRBV7-3 | CASSPGGGTEAFF
TRBJ2-2 | TRBV5-5 | CASSSMTGEVGELFF
TRBJ2-2 | TRBV7-8 | CATQGGSLVRELFF
TRBJ2-1 | TRBV5-6 | CASRSSRDNRPHNEQFF
TRBJ2-5 | TRBV9 | CASSVAGNRQYQETQYF
TRBJ2-7 | TRBV7-9 | CASSLATGTGAYEQYF
TRBJ2-7 | TRBV28 | CASSSRDGRSYEQYF
TRBJ2-7 | TRBV6-1 | CASSLGTTISYEQYF
TRBJ2-7 | TRBV7-2 | CASTTGVVSEQYF
TRBJ2-5 | TRBV5-1 | CASSLGFGGQETQYF
TRBJ1-4 | TRBV7-2 | CASSRSTQGNEKLFF
TRBJ1-1 | TRBV19 | CASSRDRLNTEAFF
TRBJ2-7 | TRBV30 | CARGQGSARSYEQYF
TRBJ1-2 | TRBV21-1 | CASSTARQSNGYTF
TRBJ2-1 | TRBV9 | CASSVRAAGGHNEQFF
TRBJ2-2 | TRBV5-1 | CASSFSGMNTGELFF
TRBJ1-2 | TRBV6-5 | CASSSPWGNGAGYTF